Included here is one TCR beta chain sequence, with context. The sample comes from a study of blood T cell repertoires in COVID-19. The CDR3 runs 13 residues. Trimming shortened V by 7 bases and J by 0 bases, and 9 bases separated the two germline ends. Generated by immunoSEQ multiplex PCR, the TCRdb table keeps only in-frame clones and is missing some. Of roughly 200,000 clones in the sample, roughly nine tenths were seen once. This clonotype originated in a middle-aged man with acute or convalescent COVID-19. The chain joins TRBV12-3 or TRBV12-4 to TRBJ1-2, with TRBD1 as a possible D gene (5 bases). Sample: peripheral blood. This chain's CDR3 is CASTRAANYGYTF. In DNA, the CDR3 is TGTGCCAGCACCAGGGCAGCTAACTATGGCTACACCTTC.